These 17 T cell receptor beta chains were sequenced from one sample in a study of human T cells and chemical hapten exposure. Stated time point: patch test 1, 2 weeks after DPC sensitization. Stated treatment: therapeutic diphenylcyclopropenone sensitization with weekly scalp DPC. TCRdb redid the calling of the RACE reads with MiXCR, one entry per CDR3 protein. This sample has 75,000 to 100,000 distinct CDR3 sequences, with approximately 12% found just once. The sample here was whole blood, taken in connection with sensitization to the hapten diphenylcyclopropenone (DPC). The origin of the receptors is a woman aged 55 to 70 with alopecia areata. Some clones in this sample may be carry-over from other donors' samples.

This sequence joins TRBV19 and TRBJ1-5; D is unresolved. The V end was cut by 3 bases, the J end by 4 bases, with 16 bases between. Per germline, CDR1 LNHDA and CDR2 SQIVND (reference sequence). The CDR3 totals 16 residues. CDR3: CASSMAYLTQNQPQHF. In DNA, the CDR3 is TGTGCCAGTAGTATGGCCTACCTTACCCAGAATCAGCCCCAGCATTTT.

The chain recombines TRBV6-5 with TRBJ2-3; 8 positions match TRBD1. CDR3 length: 15 residues. Germline V gene sequence: CDR1 MNHEY, CDR2 SVGAGI. Unmatched junction bases numbered 5, after V lost 5 bases and J lost 1 base. The CDR3 reads CASSRSGQGTDTQYF. In DNA, the CDR3 is TGTGCCAGCAGTAGGTCGGGACAGGGCACAGATACGCAGTATTTT.

The chain carries TRBV7-2 and TRBJ1-4; D remains ambiguous. This CDR3 contains 12 residues. Deletions cut 5 bases from V and 10 bases from J, with 11 bases between. Looked up from germline, CDR1 is SGHTA and CDR2 is FQGNSA. The CDR3 sequence: CASSLTEGKLFF. In DNA form, the CDR3 reads TGTGCCAGCAGCCTCACGGAGGGAAAACTGTTTTTT.

This CDR3 is CSGSENTDTQYF. The CDR3 coding sequence is TGCAGCGGTAGCGAGAACACAGATACGCAGTATTTT. V and J are TRBV29-1 and TRBJ2-3, with D possibly matching TRBD2 (5 bases). The V end was cut by 7 bases, the J end by 2 bases, with 10 bases between. The germline V gene has CDR1 SQVTM and CDR2 ANQGSEA. CDR3 size: 12 residues.

This clonotype showed up many times. V and J are TRBV7-2 and TRBJ1-1; D uncertain. Per germline, CDR1 SGHTA and CDR2 FQGNSA. This CDR3 is 14 amino acids long. V was shortened by 1 base and J by 0 bases, with 6 bases between the two germline ends. The CDR3 region is CASSLVSLNTEAFF. In DNA, the CDR3 is TGTGCCAGCAGCTTAGTGTCACTGAACACTGAAGCTTTCTTT.

This clonotype was observed many times. The chain links TRBV18 to TRBJ1-5, with D possibly matching TRBD1 (6 bases). This CDR3 is built from 15 residues. Per the germline V gene, CDR1 is KGHSH and CDR2 is LQKENI. V lost 3 bases and J lost 6, with 15 bases in between. CDR3 residues: CASSPMTGSVQPQHF. In nucleotides, the CDR3 is TGTGCCAGCTCACCGATGACAGGAAGTGTTCAGCCCCAGCATTTT.

Of note for this clonotype: One base away lies a much larger clone, so this may be a sequencing read error. The V and J genes are TRBV7-9 and TRBJ2-5, with no clear D. With 2 bases removed from V and 5 bases from J, the gap between germline ends came to 6 bases. The CDR3 length is 12 residues. The germline V gene has CDR1 SEHNR and CDR2 FQNEAQ (reference sequence). The CDR3 nucleotides read TGTGCCAGCAGCTTAAGGGCGGAGACCCAGTACTTC. This translates into CASSLRAETQYF. Variable domain in full (rest from reference TRBV7-9 and TRBJ2-5): DTGVSQNPRHKITKRGQNVTFRCDPISEHNRLYWYRQTLGQGPEFLTYFQNEAQLEKSRLLSDRFSAERPKGSFSTLEIQRTEQGDSAMYLCASSLRAETQYFGPGTRLLVL.

V is TRBV18 and J is TRBJ1-5; D is unclear. This CDR3 comprises 13 residues. V was pared by 5 bases and J by 7 bases, with 12 bases between. CDR1 KGHSH and CDR2 LQKENI come from the germline V gene. CDR3 residues: CASSAGNGQPQHF. CDR3 sequence (DNA): TGTGCCAGCTCAGCAGGTAATGGCCAGCCCCAGCATTTT.

The sample holds many counts of this clonotype. This chain uses TRBV18 with TRBJ1-4; no clear D. The V gene's germline CDR1 is KGHSH and CDR2 LQKENI. The V and J ends lost 0 bases and 4 bases respectively, with 12 bases between them. The CDR3 spans 16 residues. CDR3 bases: TGTGCCAGCTCACCACCTGTTCGCAGCAATAATGAAAAACTGTTTTTT. Translation gives CASSPPVRSNNEKLFF. The whole variable domain, filled in from reference TRBV18 and TRBJ1-4, reads NAGVMQNPRHLVRRRGQEARLRCSPMKGHSHVYWYRQLPEEGLKFMVYLQKENIIDESGMPKERFSAEFPKEGPSILRIQQVVRGDSAAYFCASSPPVRSNNEKLFFGSGTQLSVL.

This clonotype was recorded a few times. The V gene is TRBV9, the J gene TRBJ2-1; 8 positions match TRBD1. The J segment lost 4 bases and the V segment lost 4 bases, leaving 7 bases of the junction unmatched. Germline lookup yields CDR1 SGDLS and CDR2 YYNGEE. The CDR3 length is 15 residues. CDR3 amino acids: CASSRGQGGYNEQFF. The CDR3 DNA is TGTGCCAGCAGCCGTGGACAGGGCGGGTACAATGAGCAGTTCTTC.

Comments on this clonotype: A junction boundary mismatches the germline segment, possibly from a read error. This chain uses TRBV7-7 with TRBJ2-1; 10 bases align to TRBD2. The V gene's germline CDR1 is SSHAT and CDR2 FNYEAQ (reference sequence). The CDR3 is 16 residues long. The CDR3 loop reads CASSLLAGAPLDEQFF. CDR3 nucleotide sequence: TGTGCTAGCAGCTTGCTAGCGGGGGCTCCCCTGGATGAGCAGTTCTTC.

The chain links TRBV7-9 to TRBJ1-2; no clear D gene. The CDR3 length is 12 residues. Per germline, CDR1 SEHNR and CDR2 FQNEAQ (reference sequence). Trimming took 5 bases from V and 5 from J, leaving 9 bases between them. The CDR3 spells CASSPKPYGYTF. Written as DNA, the CDR3 is TGTGCCAGCAGCCCCAAACCGTATGGCTACACCTTC.

The CDR3 reads CASFPAYEQYF. The CDR3 bases are TGCGCCAGCTTCCCTGCCTACGAGCAGTACTTC. The rearrangement uses TRBV10-1 and TRBJ2-7; D ambiguous. The ends were cut back, 8 bases at V and 2 bases at J, with 7 bases in the middle. This CDR3 is 11 amino acids long. Germline CDR1 is WNHNN and CDR2 is SYGVQD (reference sequence).

This chain links TRBV15 with TRBJ1-2, with 7 bases identical to TRBD1. The CDR3 spans 14 residues. Trimming at V came to 5 bases and at J to 0 bases, leaving 3 bases not matched to a gene. The germline V gene has CDR1 LNHNV and CDR2 YYDKDF (reference sequence). DNA of the CDR3: TGTGCCACCAGCTCTCAGGGGGCTAACTATGGCTACACCTTC. This codes for CATSSQGANYGYTF.

There are a few counts of this clonotype. The chain links TRBV10-3 to TRBJ2-3, with D hard to call. Germline CDR1 and CDR2: ENHRY and SYGVKD. With 6 bases removed from V and 6 bases from J, the gap between germline ends came to 10 bases. This CDR3 region has 12 residues. The CDR3 DNA sequence: TGTGCCATCAGACCGACCCGGGATACGCAGTATTTT. It encodes CAIRPTRDTQYF.

This clonotype showed up just a few times. The chain combines TRBV12-3 or TRBV12-4 with TRBJ2-5, with TRBD2 matching 12 bases. The CDR3 is 16 amino acids. J gave up 7 bases and V 4 bases, and 10 bases lay outside the gene matches. This chain's CDR3 is CASSSDLAGGPGTQYF. The CDR3, as DNA: TGTGCCAGCAGTTCGGACCTAGCGGGGGGGCCCGGGACCCAGTACTTC.

This clonotype was seen at least ten times. The chain links TRBV7-6 to TRBJ2-7; 7 nucleotides line up with TRBD1. CDR1 SGHVS and CDR2 FNYEAQ come from the germline V gene. After removal of 5 bases from V and 3 bases from J, the junction contained 7 bases not matched to a gene. This CDR3 comprises 14 residues. CDR3: CASSHVSGGYEQYF. As DNA, the CDR3 is TGTGCCAGCAGCCATGTCTCAGGGGGCTACGAGCAGTACTTC.